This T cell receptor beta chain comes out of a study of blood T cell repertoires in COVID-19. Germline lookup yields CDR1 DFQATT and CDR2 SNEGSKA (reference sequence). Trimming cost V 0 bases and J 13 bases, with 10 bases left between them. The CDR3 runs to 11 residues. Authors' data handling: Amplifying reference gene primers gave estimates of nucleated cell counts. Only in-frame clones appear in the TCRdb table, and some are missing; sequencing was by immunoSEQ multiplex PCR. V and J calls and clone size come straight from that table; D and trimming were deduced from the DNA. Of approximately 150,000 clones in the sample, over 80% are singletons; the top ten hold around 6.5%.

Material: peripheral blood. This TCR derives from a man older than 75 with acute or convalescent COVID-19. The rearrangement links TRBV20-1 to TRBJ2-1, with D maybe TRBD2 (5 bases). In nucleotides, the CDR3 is TGCAGTGCTAGAGATCTCCCGGGACAGTTCTTC. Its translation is CSARDLPGQFF.